These 16 T cell receptor beta chains originate from one sample sequenced in a study of T cells after yellow fever vaccination (dated 2019 in TCRdb). Library preparation was by 5' RACE. These reads were obtained on an Illumina HiSeq 2500. Clones were called with MiXCR by TCRdb after fastp trimmed the public reads at Q25, and only in-frame beta chains were retained. A single entry per CDR3 protein holds the most common genes and DNA from its merged rows. This sample holds under 600,000 distinct CDR3 sequences; roughly 13% were observed only once. Over 11% of the sample is taken by the ten largest. The intended sense of this specimen's treatment or condition label: live attenuated yellow fever vaccine strain. Sequenced material: PBMCs, taken on the day of the yellow fever booster vaccination. Source of these receptors: a man aged 25 to 45 who received the YFV17D yellow fever vaccine.

The chain recombines TRBV20-1 with TRBJ2-7; 10 bases map to TRBD1. Germline CDR1 is DFQATT and CDR2 is SNEGSKA (reference sequence). The CDR3 extends over 13 amino acids. The J segment lost 3 bases and the V segment lost 5 bases, leaving 4 bases of the junction unmatched. CDR3 in amino acids: CSAFRTGGYEQYF. In DNA form, the CDR3 reads TGCAGTGCTTTCAGGACAGGGGGCTACGAGCAGTACTTC.

This clonotype was found a few times. The chain recombines TRBV4-3 with TRBJ2-4; perhaps TRBD2 as D (5 bases). There are 14 residues in the CDR3. Germline V gives CDR1 LGHNA, CDR2 YSLEER. V lost 1 base, J lost 9 bases, and 13 bases lay in between. This CDR3 is CASSQVSGRGIQYF. CDR3 nucleotide sequence: TGCGCCAGCAGCCAAGTGAGTGGGAGAGGCATTCAGTACTTC.

The chain couples TRBV10-3 to TRBJ2-3; the match to TRBD1 covers 9 bases. Germline trimming cut 8 bases from V and 0 bases from J; bases unmatched to any gene: 12. Germline loops: CDR1 ENHRY, CDR2 SYGVKD. The CDR3 is 17 amino acids. In DNA, the CDR3 is TGTGCCATCGGAATCGGTCCGGGACAGGGTAGCACAGATACGCAGTATTTT. Translation: CAIGIGPGQGSTDTQYF.

There are a few counts of this clonotype. This sequence joins TRBV7-2 and TRBJ2-7; 10 bases match TRBD1. The J segment lost 3 bases and the V segment lost 7 bases, leaving 3 bases of the junction unmatched. CDR1 and CDR2 (germline): SGHTA, FQGNSA. This CDR3 comprises 13 residues. CDR3: CASNRDRGYEQYF. In nucleotides, the CDR3 is TGTGCCAGCAACCGGGACAGGGGCTACGAGCAGTACTTC.

This clonotype came up many times. The chain couples TRBV15 to TRBJ2-5; D perhaps matches TRBD2 (6 bases). This CDR3 comprises 16 residues. V lost 0 bases and J 5 bases, leaving 16 bases between the germline ends. CDR1 is LNHNV and CDR2 is YYDKDF in the germline V gene (reference sequence). The CDR3 is CATSRDGGADEETQYF. In DNA, the CDR3 is TGTGCCACCAGCAGAGATGGCGGGGCGGACGAGGAGACCCAGTACTTC.

This clonotype was seen only a few times. The J gene is TRBJ2-7, the V gene TRBV19, with TRBD2 as a possible D gene (5 bases). The CDR3 sequence is 11 residues long. V gave up 9 bases and J gave up 3 bases, with 9 bases separating them. In germline, CDR1 is LNHDA, CDR2 SQIVND (reference sequence). DNA for the CDR3: TGTGCCAGCGGGGTTGTCTACGAGCAGTACTTC. Translating gives CASGVVYEQYF.

This clonotype was seen more than once but under ten times. The chain is built from TRBV20-1 and TRBJ1-1, with a tentative D call TRBD1 (5 bases). Germline assignment: CDR1 DFQATT and CDR2 SNEGSKA (reference sequence). The CDR3 is made up of 14 amino acids. V was shortened by 3 bases and J by 6 bases, with 17 bases between the two germline ends. The DNA for the CDR3 is TGCAGTGCTAGGGGGCCGGGACTCTTCGCTGAAGCTTTCTTT. It translates to CSARGPGLFAEAFF.

A few counts support this clonotype. The chain links TRBV11-2 to TRBJ2-1, with 11 bases matching TRBD2. With V trimmed by 4 bases and J by 7 bases, 18 bases remained unmatched. The V gene's germline CDR1 is SGHAT and CDR2 FQNNGV. The length of the CDR3 is 19 residues. This CDR3 is CASSSHSLVGSGRGNEQFF. DNA for the CDR3: TGTGCCAGCAGCTCCCATTCCTTGGTCGGTAGCGGGAGGGGTAATGAGCAGTTCTTC.

This clonotype was observed a few times. The V call is TRBV2, the J call TRBJ2-5; the match to TRBD2 covers 9 bases. The CDR3 runs to 16 residues. Germline assignment: CDR1 SNHLY and CDR2 FYNNEI. Unmatched junction bases numbered 15, after V lost 8 bases and J lost 5 bases. The CDR3 DNA reads TGTGCCAGCCGTATTGGGACTAGCCAAAGAGGGGAGACCCAGTACTTC. Its translation: CASRIGTSQRGETQYF.

This clonotype was found a few times. J is TRBJ1-1 and V is TRBV7-9; D is uncertain. Trimming stripped 5 bases from V and 1 base from J, with 14 bases between. The CDR3 consists of 15 residues. CDR1 is SEHNR and CDR2 is FQNEAQ in the germline V gene (reference sequence). The CDR3 loop reads CASSPSGGENTEAFF. Here the CDR3 DNA reads TGTGCCAGCAGCCCGTCGGGAGGTGAGAACACTGAAGCTTTCTTT.

This clonotype was observed a handful of times. CDR3 nucleotide sequence: TGTGCCAGCAGCTTATACGGGGCCACTAGCGGGGATGAGCAGTTCTTC. Translation gives CASSLYGATSGDEQFF. The genes are TRBV5-6 and TRBJ2-1; 10 positions agree with TRBD2. Germline CDR1 reads SGHDT; CDR2 reads YYEEEE. The CDR3 sequence is 16 residues long. The V segment lost 2 bases and the J segment 8 bases; nucleotides outside the gene matches: 10.

With respect to this clonotype: This may come from a read error, since a much larger clone is one base off. The V call is TRBV10-1, the J call TRBJ2-7; no clear D. V was trimmed by 6 bases and J by 8 bases, leaving 5 bases between them. The CDR3 has 9 amino acids. The germline V gene has CDR1 WNHNN and CDR2 SYGVQD (reference sequence). CDR3 bases: TGCGCCAGCAGCATCAAGCAGTACTTC. Translating it yields CASSIKQYF.

This clonotype was detected a few times. V usage is TRBV7-2 and J usage is TRBJ2-1; D may match TRBD1 or TRBD2 (5 bases each). The V and J ends lost 1 base and 2 bases respectively, with 12 bases between them. The CDR3 consists of 16 residues. Germline CDR1 SGHTA, CDR2 FQGNSA. CDR3 amino acids: CASSLGGTATYNEQFF. The CDR3 DNA is TGTGCCAGCAGCTTAGGGGGGACGGCCACCTACAATGAGCAGTTCTTC. The full variable domain, with the rest looked up from reference TRBV7-2 and TRBJ2-1, is GAGVSQSPSNKVTEKGKDVELRCDPISGHTALYWYRQSLGQGLEFLIYFQGNSAPDKSGLPSDRFSAERTGGSVSTLTIQRTQQEDSAVYLCASSLGGTATYNEQFFGPGTRLTVL.

The J gene is TRBJ1-2, the V gene TRBV27; a weak D match, TRBD1 (6 bases). The germline V and J ends were trimmed by 3 bases and 2 bases, with 13 bases remaining between them. CDR1 and CDR2 (germline): MNHEY, SMNVEV (reference sequence). The CDR3 consists of 15 residues. Written as DNA, the CDR3 is TGTGCCAGCAGTTTGTGGGGGGCCCCGAACTATGGCTACACCTTC. It specifies CASSLWGAPNYGYTF.

The chain combines TRBV5-1 with TRBJ2-2; D possibly corresponds to TRBD2 (6 bases). Germline CDR1 is SGHRS and CDR2 is YFSETQ. The CDR3 length is 15 residues. The V and J ends lost 4 bases and 6 bases respectively, with 16 bases between them. The DNA of the CDR3 is TGCGCCAGCAGCCGGGACTCCCTTAGCCCCGGGGAGCTGTTTTTT. Translated, it gives CASSRDSLSPGELFF.

This clonotype showed up just a few times. This sequence joins TRBV18 and TRBJ2-1; D unresolved. Trimming took 1 base from V and 3 from J, leaving 10 bases between them. Germline-derived CDR1 and CDR2 are KGHSH and LQKENI. The CDR3 is made up of 15 amino acids. Here the CDR3 reads CASSPRRVYYNEQFF. In DNA, the CDR3 is TGTGCCAGCTCACCACGAAGAGTCTACTACAATGAGCAGTTCTTC. Looking up the rest from reference TRBV18 and TRBJ2-1 gives the full variable domain: NAGVMQNPRHLVRRRGQEARLRCSPMKGHSHVYWYRQLPEEGLKFMVYLQKENIIDESGMPKERFSAEFPKEGPSILRIQQVVRGDSAAYFCASSPRRVYYNEQFFGPGTRLTVL.